This T cell receptor (beta chain) was recorded in a study of T cell responses to AZD1222 COVID-19 vaccine. Details on this clone: No antigen is known for it.

Analysis merged second doses at about 4 or about 12 weeks. V shed 0 bases and J 10 bases; nucleotides not matched to a gene: 13. This CDR3 comprises 17 residues. Germline loops: CDR1 SGHRS, CDR2 YFSETQ. Regarding the study as a whole: Only 6 or 7 people who got AZD1222 tested seropositive at baseline. Mostly white British, mostly female donors; authors suggested clonal diversity may be underestimated. Epitopes outside B.1.351 and B.1.1.7 mutated regions reportedly drew nearly half of spike TCRs.

Assay used: immunoSEQ multiplex PCR; TCRdb lists only in-frame clones, some missing. The table has 60,000 to 75,000 clones, about 80% seen once. The genes are TRBV5-1 and TRBJ1-6; TRBD1 matches 7 bases. The receptor was isolated from an adult who received the AZD1222 COVID-19 vaccine. The sample was peripheral blood, taken 28 days after the second AZD1222 dose. CDR3 region: CASSLDQPTGTSSPLHF. The CDR3 DNA follows: TGCGCCAGCAGCTTGGACCAACCGACAGGGACAAGCTCACCCCTCCACTTT.